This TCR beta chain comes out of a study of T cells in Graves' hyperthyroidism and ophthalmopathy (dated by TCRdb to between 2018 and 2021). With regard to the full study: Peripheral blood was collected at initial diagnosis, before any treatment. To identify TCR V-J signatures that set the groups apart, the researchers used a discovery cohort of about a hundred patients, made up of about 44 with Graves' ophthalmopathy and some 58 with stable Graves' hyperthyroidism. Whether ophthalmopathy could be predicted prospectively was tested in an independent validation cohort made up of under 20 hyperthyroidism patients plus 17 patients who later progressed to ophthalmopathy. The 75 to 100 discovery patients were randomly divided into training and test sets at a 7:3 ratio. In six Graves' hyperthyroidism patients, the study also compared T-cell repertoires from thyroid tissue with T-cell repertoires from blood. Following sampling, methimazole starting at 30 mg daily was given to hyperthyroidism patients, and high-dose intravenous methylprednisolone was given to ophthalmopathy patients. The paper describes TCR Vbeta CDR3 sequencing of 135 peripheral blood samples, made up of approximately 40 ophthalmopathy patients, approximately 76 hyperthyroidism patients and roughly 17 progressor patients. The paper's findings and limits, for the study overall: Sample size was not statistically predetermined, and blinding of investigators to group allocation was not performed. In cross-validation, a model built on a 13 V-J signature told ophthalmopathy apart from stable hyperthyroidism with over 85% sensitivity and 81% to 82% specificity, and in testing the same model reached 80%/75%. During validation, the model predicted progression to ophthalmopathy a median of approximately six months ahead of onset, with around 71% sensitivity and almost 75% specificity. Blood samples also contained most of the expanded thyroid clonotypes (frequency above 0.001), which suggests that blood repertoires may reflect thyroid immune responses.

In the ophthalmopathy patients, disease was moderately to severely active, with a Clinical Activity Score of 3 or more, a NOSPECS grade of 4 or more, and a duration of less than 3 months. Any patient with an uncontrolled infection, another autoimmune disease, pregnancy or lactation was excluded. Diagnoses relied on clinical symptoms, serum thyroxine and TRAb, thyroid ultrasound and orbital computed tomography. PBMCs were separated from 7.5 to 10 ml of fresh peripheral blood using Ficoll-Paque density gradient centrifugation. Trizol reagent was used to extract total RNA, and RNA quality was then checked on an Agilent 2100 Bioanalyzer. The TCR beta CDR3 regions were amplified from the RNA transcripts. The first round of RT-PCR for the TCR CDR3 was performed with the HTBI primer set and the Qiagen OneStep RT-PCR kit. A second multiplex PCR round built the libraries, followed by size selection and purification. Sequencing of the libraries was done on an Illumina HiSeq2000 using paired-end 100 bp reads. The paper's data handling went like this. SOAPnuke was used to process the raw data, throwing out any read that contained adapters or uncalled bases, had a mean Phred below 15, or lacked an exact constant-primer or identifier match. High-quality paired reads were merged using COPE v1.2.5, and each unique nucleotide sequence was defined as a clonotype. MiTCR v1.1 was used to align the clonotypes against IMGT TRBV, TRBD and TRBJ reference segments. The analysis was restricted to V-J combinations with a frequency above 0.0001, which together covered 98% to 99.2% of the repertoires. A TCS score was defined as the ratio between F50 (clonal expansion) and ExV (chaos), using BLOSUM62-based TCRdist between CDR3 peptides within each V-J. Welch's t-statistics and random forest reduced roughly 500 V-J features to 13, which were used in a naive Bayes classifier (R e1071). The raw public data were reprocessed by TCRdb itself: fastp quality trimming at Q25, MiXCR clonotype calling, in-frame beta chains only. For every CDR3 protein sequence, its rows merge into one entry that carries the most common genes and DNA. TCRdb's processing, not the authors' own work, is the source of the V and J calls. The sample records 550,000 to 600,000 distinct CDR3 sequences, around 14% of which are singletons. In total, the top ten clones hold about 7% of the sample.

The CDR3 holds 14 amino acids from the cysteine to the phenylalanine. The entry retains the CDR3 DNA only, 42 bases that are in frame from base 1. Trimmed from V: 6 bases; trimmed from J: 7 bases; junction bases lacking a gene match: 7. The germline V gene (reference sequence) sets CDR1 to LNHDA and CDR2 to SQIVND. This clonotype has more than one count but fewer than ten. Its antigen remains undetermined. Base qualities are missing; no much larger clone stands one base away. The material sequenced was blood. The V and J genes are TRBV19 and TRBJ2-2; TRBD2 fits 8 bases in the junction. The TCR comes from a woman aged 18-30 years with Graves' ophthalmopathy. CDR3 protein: CASRVAGGSGELFF. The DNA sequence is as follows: TGTGCCAGTAGGGTGGCGGGAGGCAGCGGGGAGCTGTTTTTT.